This T cell receptor (beta chain) was found in a study of CD8+CD57+ T cells in acquired aplastic anemia. Study-level information: Isolated CD4+ and CD8+ cells, once sorted, yielded DNA averaging about 3.4 ug.

Patients included in sequencing had previously demonstrated CD8+CD57+ cell expansion by flow cytometry. The diagnosis in all patients was severe acquired aplastic anemia. This clonotype was counted only a few times. It was genomic DNA that served as the template for profiling TCR beta VDJ and CDR3. Using its own MiXCR run on the reads, TCRdb lists one record per CDR3 protein. The table includes 450,000 to 550,000 distinct CDR3 sequences, about a third detected once. The CDR3 is made up of 11 amino acids. Germline assignment: CDR1 ENHRY and CDR2 SYGVKD. V lost 10 bases and J 3 bases, leaving 9 bases between the germline ends.

This sequence joins TRBV10-3 and TRBJ1-1; D unresolved. The source of this sequence is a human donor with aplastic anemia. Sequences were obtained from sorted CD4+, CD8+, or CD8+CD57+ T cells (not recorded which) from PBMCs. The CDR3, as DNA: TGTGCCAGGCCCTGTCACACTGAAGCTTTCTTT. Translating it yields CARPCHTEAFF.